The 29 T cell receptor beta chains listed next were all sequenced from one sample in a study of response to subunit inactivated influenza vaccine. TCRdb re-called the RT-PCR reads through MiXCR, storing one row per CDR3 protein. The sample holds about 700,000 distinct CDR3 sequences, 13% to 15% seen once. The source material was PBMCs from blood, sampled roughly 2 weeks before vaccination. These receptors were obtained from a man aged 50-60 years who received an inactivated influenza vaccine.

The sample holds many counts of this clonotype. The J gene is TRBJ1-2, the V gene TRBV9; possibly TRBD1 for D (6 bases). The CDR3 covers 20 residues. The germline V and J ends were trimmed by 0 bases and 0 bases, with 24 bases remaining between them. Germline CDR1 and CDR2: SGDLS and YYNGEE. CDR3 nucleotide sequence: TGTGCCAGCAGCGTAGACGACGCGAGTTTGAGGACAGCCTCTAACTATGGCTACACCTTC. Amino acids: CASSVDDASLRTASNYGYTF.

The CDR3 DNA sequence: TGTGCCAGCAGATTGGGACAGGGAAGCACAGATACGCAGTATTTT. Encoded protein: CASRLGQGSTDTQYF. The V call is TRBV12-3 or TRBV12-4, the J call TRBJ2-3, with TRBD1 identical over 9 bases. The CDR3 is 15 residues long. V was clipped by 6 bases and J by 0 bases; unmatched bases: 4.

This clonotype was counted only a few times. DNA for the CDR3: TGTGCCAGCAGCTCCTACAGGGGGTACGAGCAGTACTTC. Translated, it gives CASSSYRGYEQYF. The chain joins TRBV7-8 to TRBJ2-7, with 8 bases aligning to TRBD1. Losses at the gene ends were 4 bases for V and 4 bases for J; bases not matched to a gene: 3. Germline V gene data show CDR1 as SGHVS and CDR2 as FQNEAQ. CDR3 size: 13 residues. The full variable domain, with the rest looked up from reference TRBV7-8 and TRBJ2-7, is GAGVSQSPRYKVAKRGQDVALRCDPISGHVSLFWYQQALGQGPEFLTYFQNEAQLDKSGLPSDRFFAERPEGSVSTLKIQRTQQEDSAVYLCASSSYRGYEQYFGPGTRLTVT.

This chain joins TRBV3-2 and TRBJ2-1; TRBD2 is taken as the D call from the table, unchecked against the DNA. TRBV3-2 is deemed a pseudogene. CDR3 size: 18 residues. CDR3 in DNA: TGTGCCAGCAGTTTATCAGGCGGGGTGTGGAGCTCCTACAATGAGCAGTTCTTC. Translation gives CASSLSGGVWSSYNEQFF.

The gene calls are TRBV6-5 and TRBJ1-5; no clear D gene. Germline CDR1 reads MNHEY; CDR2 reads SVGAGI. CDR3 size: 15 residues. V dropped 2 bases and J dropped 3 bases, with 11 bases sitting between them. For the CDR3, the DNA is TGTGCCAGCAGTTACGAAAGTGGGTCCAATCAGCCCCAGCATTTT. Its protein is CASSYESGSNQPQHF.

In its sample, this clonotype was seen many times. The V gene is TRBV7-8, the J gene TRBJ2-1, with 11 bases fitting TRBD2. CDR3 size: 17 residues. Germline V gene data show CDR1 as SGHVS and CDR2 as FQNEAQ. The V gene end was trimmed by 4 bases and the J gene end by 10 bases; junction bases not matched to a gene: 15. The CDR3 coding sequence is TGTGCCAGCAGCTCTATAGGGACTAGCGGACAATTTGGGGAGCAGTTCTTC. Its translation: CASSSIGTSGQFGEQFF.

The gene calls are TRBV28 and TRBJ2-7; either TRBD1 or TRBD2 may fit D (5 bases each). Germline-derived CDR1 and CDR2 are MDHEN and SYDVKM. The CDR3 has 12 residues. Trimming shortened V by 7 bases and J by 3 bases, and 10 bases separated the two germline ends. The CDR3 sequence: CASNRGNYEQYF. The CDR3 nucleotides are TGTGCCAGCAACCGGGGCAACTACGAGCAGTACTTC.

The sample holds a few counts of this clonotype. The V call is TRBV28, the J call TRBJ2-3; 8 bases align to TRBD2. Germline V lookup: CDR1 MDHEN, CDR2 SYDVKM. This CDR3 has 17 residues. The V and J ends lost 2 bases and 5 bases, in that order; junction bases with no gene match: 12. The CDR3 reads CASSLQFGRGEGDTQYF. Written as DNA, the CDR3 is TGTGCCAGCAGTTTACAATTCGGGCGGGGGGAAGGAGATACGCAGTATTTT.

This clonotype has at least ten counts. The chain joins TRBV10-3 to TRBJ2-7; a possible D gene is TRBD1 (5 bases). Trimming removed 0 bases at V and 0 bases at J, with 15 bases between. The length of the CDR3 is 17 residues. Germline CDR1 and CDR2: ENHRY and SYGVKD. The CDR3 reads CAISESGHPKSSYEQYF. In nucleotides, the CDR3 is TGTGCCATCAGTGAGTCTGGACACCCGAAAAGCTCCTACGAGCAGTACTTC.

The sample holds a few counts of this clonotype. This chain uses TRBV7-9 with TRBJ2-7, with D perhaps TRBD2 (7 bases). Per germline, CDR1 SEHNR and CDR2 FQNEAQ (reference sequence). This CDR3 region has 17 residues. V was pared by 1 base and J by 0 bases, with 16 bases between. The CDR3 here is CASSLGVGRGDSYEQYF. The CDR3 DNA reads TGTGCCAGCAGCTTAGGGGTAGGGAGGGGGGACTCCTACGAGCAGTACTTC.

J is TRBJ2-6 and V is TRBV18, with no clear D. Germline V gene lookup returns CDR1 KGHSH and CDR2 LQKENI. The CDR3 has 16 amino acids. Between the trimmed V and J ends, which lost 3 bases and 0 bases, there was a span of 9 bases. The CDR3 bases are TGTGCCAGCTCACCCGTTGGGGTCTCTGGGGCCAACGTCCTGACTTTC. Translation gives CASSPVGVSGANVLTF. Full variable domain (missing parts from reference TRBV18 and TRBJ2-6): NAGVMQNPRHLVRRRGQEARLRCSPMKGHSHVYWYRQLPEEGLKFMVYLQKENIIDESGMPKERFSAEFPKEGPSILRIQQVVRGDSAAYFCASSPVGVSGANVLTFGAGSRLTVL.

This clonotype has a count of ten or more. This chain joins TRBV11-2 and TRBJ1-1, with TRBD1 matching over 7 bases. V was clipped by 1 base and J by 3 bases; unmatched bases: 2. In germline, CDR1 is SGHAT, CDR2 FQNNGV. This CDR3 spans 14 amino acids. CDR3 nucleotide sequence: TGTGCCAGCAGCTTAGTTCAGGGGGACACTGAAGCTTTCTTT. This encodes CASSLVQGDTEAFF.

This chain connects TRBV20-1 to TRBJ2-1; 9 bases are a match to TRBD2. The CDR3 is 17 amino acids. The germline V gene has CDR1 DFQATT and CDR2 SNEGSKA (reference sequence). The V gene end was trimmed by 0 bases and the J gene end by 1 base; junction bases not matched to a gene: 7. Written as DNA, the CDR3 is TGCAGTGCTAGAGATAAGAGCCTAGCGGGATCCTACAATGAGCAGTTCTTC. It translates to CSARDKSLAGSYNEQFF.

This clonotype has only a few counts. V usage is TRBV20-1 and J usage is TRBJ2-7; TRBD2 agrees at 12 bases. V lost 6 bases, J lost 1 base, and 7 bases stayed unmatched. From germline, CDR1 is DFQATT and CDR2 SNEGSKA (reference sequence). The CDR3 is 15 amino acids. CDR3 residues: CSAPGTSGFSYEQYF. The CDR3, as DNA: TGCAGTGCCCCCGGGACTAGCGGGTTTTCCTACGAGCAGTACTTC.

There are a few counts of this clonotype. CDR3 sequence reads: CASSRETVRGEKLFF. The CDR3 nucleotides are TGTGCCAGCAGCCGAGAGACCGTTCGCGGAGAAAAACTGTTTTTT. The chain uses TRBV14 and TRBJ1-4; D not certain. The CDR3 has 15 amino acids. V was clipped by 4 bases and J by 8 bases, with 17 bases between them. Per germline, CDR1 SGHDN and CDR2 FVKESK.

The rearrangement uses TRBV28 and TRBJ2-7; 12 bases fit TRBD1. The CDR3 sequence is 15 residues long. Looked up from germline, CDR1 is MDHEN and CDR2 is SYDVKM. With 5 bases clipped from V and 7 bases from J, the junction kept 9 bases outside the gene matches. CDR3 residues: CASSAGGQGAKEQYF. For the CDR3, the DNA is TGTGCCAGCAGTGCAGGGGGACAGGGGGCTAAAGAGCAGTACTTC.

This clonotype has just a few counts. The V call is TRBV24-1, the J call TRBJ1-1; 8 bases agree with TRBD1. Germline V lookup: CDR1 KGHDR, CDR2 SFDVKD. The CDR3 sequence is 15 residues long. V shed 4 bases and J 5 bases; nucleotides not matched to a gene: 8. In DNA, the CDR3 is TGTGCCACCAGTGACGTTGTCACAGGGGGTACTGAAGCTTTCTTT. It encodes CATSDVVTGGTEAFF.

This clonotype was seen a handful of times. The genes are TRBV2 and TRBJ2-7; D is tentatively TRBD1 or TRBD2 (5 bases each). The CDR3 runs 14 residues. With 8 bases removed from V and 2 bases from J, the gap between germline ends came to 16 bases. The germline V gene encodes CDR1 SNHLY and CDR2 FYNNEI. CDR3 nucleotides: TGTGCCAGCTTAATCGGGACGGGGACCTACGAGCAGTACTTC. Its translation: CASLIGTGTYEQYF.

This clonotype was observed at least ten times. The chain combines TRBV3-1 with TRBJ2-1, with 13 bases matching TRBD2. Per germline, CDR1 LGHDT and CDR2 YNNKEL (reference sequence). The ends lost 6 bases at V and 4 bases at J; junction bases unmatched: 3. This CDR3 has 15 amino acids. The chain's CDR3 is CASSQGLAGYNEQFF. The CDR3 DNA reads TGTGCCAGCAGTCAGGGACTAGCGGGATACAATGAGCAGTTCTTC.

This chain uses TRBV20-1 with TRBJ2-7, with no clear D. This CDR3 contains 12 residues. Germline-derived CDR1 and CDR2 are DFQATT and SNEGSKA (reference sequence). Deletions cut 6 bases from V and 6 bases from J, with 15 bases between. The CDR3 DNA reads as TGCAGTGCCAACCTGCTAGTGGGCGAGCAGTACTTC. As protein: CSANLLVGEQYF.

Only a few counts were recorded for this clonotype. The genes are TRBV6-2 or TRBV6-3 and TRBJ1-1; maybe TRBD1 (5 bases). The CDR3 extends over 15 amino acids. CDR1 MNHEY and CDR2 SVGEGT come from the germline V gene. The V gene lost 0 bases and the J gene lost 4 bases, with 12 bases spanning the gap. The CDR3 is CASSYSKVGVTEAFF. In DNA form, the CDR3 reads TGTGCCAGCAGTTACTCGAAGGTGGGGGTCACTGAAGCTTTCTTT.

The chain carries TRBV11-2 and TRBJ1-3; D not resolved. Germline V gene sequence: CDR1 SGHAT, CDR2 FQNNGV. V lost 1 base and J 3 bases, leaving 7 bases between the germline ends. The length of the CDR3 is 14 residues. CDR3 nucleotide sequence: TGTGCCAGCAGCTTAGTTACCCGTGGAAACACCATATATTTT. Translated: CASSLVTRGNTIYF.

This chain uses TRBV7-2 with TRBJ2-7, with 7 bases identical to TRBD1. The CDR3 has 11 amino acids. Germline CDR1 reads SGHTA; CDR2 reads FQGNSA. The V gene end was trimmed by 5 bases and the J gene end by 11 bases; junction bases not matched to a gene: 6. The CDR3 DNA sequence: TGTGCCAGCAGCCCGGGACAGCTGAAGTACTTC. Translation gives CASSPGQLKYF. The entire variable domain, with the rest obtained from reference TRBV7-2 and TRBJ2-7, is as follows: GAGVSQSPSNKVTEKGKDVELRCDPISGHTALYWYRQSLGQGLEFLIYFQGNSAPDKSGLPSDRFSAERTGGSVSTLTIQRTQQEDSAVYLCASSPGQLKYFGPGTRLTVT.

The rearrangement uses TRBV27 and TRBJ2-1; no clear D. Germline values: CDR1 MNHEY, CDR2 SMNVEV (reference sequence). The CDR3 is made up of 16 amino acids. Trimming pared 4 bases from V and 0 bases from J, leaving 13 bases between. CDR3 amino acids: CASSSPTASSYNEQFF. In DNA form, the CDR3 reads TGTGCCAGCAGTTCCCCTACGGCTAGCTCCTACAATGAGCAGTTCTTC.

The J gene is TRBJ2-7, the V gene TRBV11-2; TRBD1 might be the D (6 bases). Germline V gene data show CDR1 as SGHAT and CDR2 as FQNNGV. V was trimmed by 5 bases and J by 3 bases, leaving 14 bases between them. CDR3 length: 14 amino acids. CDR3 bases: TGTGCCAGCAGCCCGGACAGCTATAACTACGAGCAGTACTTC. Translating gives CASSPDSYNYEQYF. Based on the CDR3 plus reference TRBV11-2 and TRBJ2-7, the full variable domain is EAGVAQSPRYKIIEKRQSVAFWCNPISGHATLYWYQQILGQGPKLLIQFQNNGVVDDSQLPKDRFSAERLKGVDSTLKIQPAKLEDSAVYLCASSPDSYNYEQYFGPGTRLTVT.

The V call is TRBV7-2, the J call TRBJ2-1; tentatively, D is TRBD2 (5 bases). This CDR3 is built from 13 residues. Germline loops: CDR1 SGHTA, CDR2 FQGNSA. Trimming took 5 bases from V and 9 from J, leaving 14 bases between them. CDR3 sequence: CASSPNTRTEQFF. The CDR3 DNA reads TGTGCCAGCAGCCCTAATACTAGAACTGAGCAGTTCTTC.

The chain combines TRBV6-2 or TRBV6-3 with TRBJ1-1; D is uncertain. CDR1 and CDR2 (germline): MNHEY, SVGEGT. This CDR3 contains 15 residues. V dropped 2 bases and J dropped 1 base, with 11 bases sitting between them. This CDR3 reads CASSYGPNTNTEAFF. The CDR3 nucleotides are TGTGCCAGCAGTTACGGCCCAAACACGAACACTGAAGCTTTCTTT.

This chain links TRBV20-1 with TRBJ2-3; 8 bases agree with TRBD1. The ends lost 5 bases at V and 2 bases at J; junction bases unmatched: 6. Germline V gene lookup returns CDR1 DFQATT and CDR2 SNEGSKA (reference sequence). This CDR3 is 14 amino acids long. For the CDR3, the DNA is TGCAGTGCTGTTCCGGGACAGGTCACAGATACGCAGTATTTT. Translation: CSAVPGQVTDTQYF.

This clonotype was picked up many times. This chain connects TRBV28 to TRBJ2-7; the D gene is possibly TRBD2 (5 bases). Germline V gives CDR1 MDHEN, CDR2 SYDVKM. The CDR3 is 13 amino acids. The V end was cut by 6 bases, the J end by 1 base, with 10 bases between. The CDR3 bases are TGTGCCAGCAGCCCTACTAGTTCCTACGAGCAGTACTTC. Its translation: CASSPTSSYEQYF.